This T cell receptor beta chain emerged from a study of blood T cells in healthy people across ages. Study outcomes and limitations: Donors of long life had a larger count of naive CD4+ cells and greater diversity than aged donors.

Through a sample-barcoded 5' primer and a J-beta primer mix, a second PCR was run for 7 to 11 cycles. TCRdb independently ran MiXCR on the 5' RACE reads; one entry per CDR3 protein. The top ten hold approximately 0.79% of the sample, which has under 1,100,000 distinct CDR3 sequences, around 27% seen once. Donor samples were obtained from healthy Caucasian individuals from Russia, aged 6 to 90. This clonotype has a single count. Its matching antigen is unknown. This sample was shared with a second study, whose subject was T cells of mothers and their children.

The sample taken for sequencing was blood. This TCR came from a girl aged 2 to 10 in good health.

The CDR3 DNA follows: TGTGCCAGCAGCTTAGTCCTCCACGGCTACGGCGATGAGCAGTTCTTC. It yields the protein CASSLVLHGYGDEQFF. This chain uses TRBV7-8 with TRBJ2-1; D gene unclear. The CDR3 runs to 16 residues. The germline gives CDR1 SGHVS, CDR2 FQNEAQ. With 1 base removed from V and 8 bases from J, the gap between germline ends came to 18 bases.